A single sample is the source of the 10 T cell receptor beta chains below, sequenced in a study of control samples from healthy donors and cancer patients. Clones were sequenced by immunoSEQ multiplex PCR, and TCRdb holds only the in-frame ones, with some missing. Of tens of thousands of clones listed, 90% are singletons. Sequenced input: PBMCs. Receptors were obtained from a man in his 60s with colorectal cancer.

The genes are TRBV5-1 and TRBJ2-4; a weak D match, TRBD1 (6 bases). The ends were cut back, 4 bases at V and 0 bases at J, with 17 bases in the middle. In germline, CDR1 is SGHRS, CDR2 YFSETQ. This CDR3 region has 17 residues. The CDR3 protein is CASSPLTGILAKNIQYF. The CDR3 region has the DNA TGCGCCAGCAGCCCACTTACAGGGATTCTAGCCAAAAACATTCAGTACTTC.

The chain combines TRBV2 with TRBJ1-2, with 7 bases matching TRBD1. The germline CDR1 and CDR2 sequences are SNHLY and FYNNEI. V was clipped by 4 bases and J by 7 bases; unmatched bases: 6. The CDR3 contains 13 residues. The CDR3: CASSADRMGGYTF. The CDR3 DNA reads TGTGCCAGCAGTGCGGACAGGATGGGTGGCTACACCTTC.

This clone appeared a few times. The chain recombines TRBV7-9 with TRBJ1-4; TRBD1 might be the D (6 bases). Per the germline V gene, CDR1 is SEHNR and CDR2 is FQNEAQ (reference sequence). The CDR3 length is 15 residues. V lost 5 bases and J lost 7, with 17 bases in between. CDR3 protein: CASSPRRTVGEKLFF. The CDR3 DNA reads TGTGCCAGCAGCCCCCGTAGGACAGTGGGTGAAAAACTGTTTTTT. The full variable domain, rest sourced from reference TRBV7-9 and TRBJ1-4, is DTGVSQNPRHKITKRGQNVTFRCDPISEHNRLYWYRQTLGQGPEFLTYFQNEAQLEKSRLLSDRFSAERPKGSFSTLEIQRTEQGDSAMYLCASSPRRTVGEKLFFGSGTQLSVL.

The gene calls are TRBV25-1 and TRBJ1-5, with D unclear. CDR1 MGHDK and CDR2 SYGVNS come from the germline V gene. The length of the CDR3 is 14 residues. Deletions cut 6 bases from V and 5 bases from J, with 14 bases between. The CDR3 loop reads CASSPGGRHQPQHF. CDR3 DNA: TGTGCCAGCAGCCCCGGAGGGAGGCATCAGCCCCAGCATTTT.

The chain recombines TRBV18 with TRBJ2-3; perhaps TRBD2 as D (7 bases). The germline V gene encodes CDR1 KGHSH and CDR2 LQKENI. The CDR3 spans 15 residues. V gave up 2 bases and J gave up 6 bases, with 15 bases separating them. For the CDR3, the DNA is TGTGCCAGCTCACCAAGGGGGGGCCAGGGGGATACGCAGTATTTT. Encoded protein: CASSPRGGQGDTQYF.

This chain connects TRBV7-9 to TRBJ1-1, with D unresolved. V was pared by 3 bases and J by 7 bases, with 3 bases between. This CDR3 is 10 amino acids long. CDR1 SEHNR and CDR2 FQNEAQ come from the germline V gene (reference sequence). CDR3 loop: CASSFIEAFF. In nucleotides, the CDR3 is TGTGCCAGCAGCTTTATTGAAGCTTTCTTT.

This clone was observed once. This chain uses TRBV28 with TRBJ1-6, with no clear D. The germline V gene has CDR1 MDHEN and CDR2 SYDVKM. The CDR3 extends over 17 amino acids. V lost 5 bases, J lost 1 base, and 15 bases lay in between. The CDR3 sequence: CASSPGSAVSYNSPLHF. The CDR3 coding sequence is TGTGCCAGCAGTCCCGGATCGGCGGTATCCTATAATTCACCCCTCCACTTT.

The chain joins TRBV7-2 to TRBJ2-2; 7 positions agree with TRBD2. The CDR3 is made up of 15 amino acids. Germline CDR1 and CDR2: SGHTA and FQGNSA. V trimming: 2 bases; J trimming: 4 bases; junction bases outside the gene matches: 4. In DNA, the CDR3 is TGTGCCAGCAGCTTACTCTGGGGGGGCACCGGGGAGCTGTTTTTT. The encoded protein is CASSLLWGGTGELFF.

This chain joins TRBV27 and TRBJ2-3; 8 positions agree with TRBD1. CDR1 MNHEY and CDR2 SMNVEV come from the germline V gene (reference sequence). The CDR3 length is 16 residues. Losses at the gene ends were 7 bases for V and 1 base for J; bases not matched to a gene: 10. The CDR3 coding sequence is TGTGCCAGCAACCGATTTAGGGGACAGGGCACAGATACGCAGTATTTT. This translates into CASNRFRGQGTDTQYF.

V usage is TRBV11-2 and J usage is TRBJ1-4, with no clear D. The germline gives CDR1 SGHAT, CDR2 FQNNGV. The CDR3 has 16 residues. V gave up 4 bases and J gave up 5 bases, with 17 bases separating them. In nucleotides, the CDR3 is TGTGCCAGCAGCTCCCCCGGGCCTCCCTCGAATGAAAAACTGTTTTTT. Its translation is CASSSPGPPSNEKLFF.